Listed here are 9 T cell receptor beta chains from one sample, sequenced in a study of cytomegalovirus exposure and HLA in healthy donors. The PCR ran on 60 Vbeta and 13 Jbeta primers. Assay: immunoSEQ multiplex PCR; the TCRdb copy retains only in-frame clones and omits some. This sample has under 200,000 clones, with about four fifths found just once. The sequenced sample was PBMCs. These receptors all stem from a male donor in good health and CMV-seronegative.

This clone was seen only once. V gene TRBV12-5 combines with J gene TRBJ1-1; D unresolved. Germline V gives CDR1 LGHNT, CDR2 FRNRAP. The CDR3 spans 13 residues. V gave up 9 bases and J gave up 2 bases, with 13 bases separating them. The CDR3 protein is CASNPGVNTEAFF. In DNA, the CDR3 is TGTGCTAGCAATCCGGGAGTCAACACTGAAGCTTTCTTT.

This clone showed up just a few times. The chain joins TRBV30 to TRBJ2-1, with D possibly TRBD2 on 6 matching bases. The CDR3 loop spans 12 amino acids. V was clipped by 7 bases and J by 11 bases, with 18 bases between them. Per the germline V gene, CDR1 is GTSNPN and CDR2 is SVGIG (reference sequence). The CDR3 is CAFSAGTHKQFF. CDR3 coding DNA: TGTGCCTTTTCCGCCGGGACTCACAAGCAGTTCTTC. The entire variable domain, with the rest obtained from reference TRBV30 and TRBJ2-1, is as follows: SQTIHQWPATLVQPVGSPLSLECTVEGTSNPNLYWYRQAAGRGLQLLFYSVGIGQISSEVPQNLSASRPQDRQFILSSKKLLLSDSGFYLCAFSAGTHKQFFGPGTRLTVL.

The gene calls are TRBV5-1 and TRBJ2-3; 7 bases map to TRBD1. Per the germline V gene, CDR1 is SGHRS and CDR2 is YFSETQ. Trimming cost V 7 bases and J 6 bases; bases outside gene matches: 11. The CDR3 spans 14 residues. The CDR3 reads CASQPGTADDTQYF. In nucleotides, the CDR3 is TGCGCCAGCCAACCGGGGACAGCCGATGATACGCAGTATTTT.

This chain links TRBV10-3 with TRBJ1-6; 7 nucleotides line up with TRBD1. Trimming cost V 4 bases and J 5 bases; bases outside gene matches: 8. Per germline, CDR1 ENHRY and CDR2 SYGVKD. The CDR3 is 16 residues long. The CDR3 sequence is CAISVSGTENNSPLHF. The CDR3 DNA follows: TGTGCCATCAGTGTTTCCGGGACAGAGAATAATTCACCCCTCCACTTT.

This clone was recorded only once. The V call is TRBV10-3, the J call TRBJ1-2, with 9 bases matching TRBD1. Germline CDR1 and CDR2: ENHRY and SYGVKD. Losses at the gene ends were 10 bases for V and 5 bases for J; bases not matched to a gene: 11. The CDR3 totals 14 residues. CDR3 in amino acids: CATSPGQGSYGYTF. The CDR3 DNA reads as TGTGCCACCAGCCCGGGACAGGGCTCGTATGGCTACACCTTC.

V gene TRBV9 combines with J gene TRBJ1-3, with TRBD1 matching over 8 bases. The CDR3 is 15 residues long. Unmatched junction bases numbered 5, after V lost 4 bases and J lost 2 bases. Germline lookup yields CDR1 SGDLS and CDR2 YYNGEE. In DNA form, the CDR3 reads TGTGCCAGCAGCTTTGGACAGGGTGCTGGAAACACCATATATTTT. Amino acid sequence: CASSFGQGAGNTIYF.

This clone was detected only a few times. V is TRBV6-1 and J is TRBJ2-1, with TRBD1 matching over 9 bases. Germline CDR1 and CDR2: MNHNS and SASEGT. The CDR3 covers 15 residues. Unmatched junction bases numbered 11, after V lost 7 bases and J lost 7 bases. In DNA form, the CDR3 reads TGTGCCAGCACAAAAGTAACAGGGGGCGTGAATGAGCAGTTCTTC. Residues: CASTKVTGGVNEQFF.

The chain recombines TRBV9 with TRBJ2-1; TRBD1 aligns across 7 bases. This CDR3 spans 14 amino acids. The V segment lost 3 bases and the J segment 7 bases; nucleotides outside the gene matches: 7. The germline gives CDR1 SGDLS, CDR2 YYNGEE. CDR3 DNA: TGTGCCAGCAGCGCCCCAGGGGGTCGGAATGAGCAGTTCTTC. Translated, it gives CASSAPGGRNEQFF.

This clone showed up just a few times. The chain combines TRBV9 with TRBJ2-3, with unresolved D. The CDR3 consists of 15 residues. V dropped 3 bases and J dropped 0 bases, with 11 bases sitting between them. The germline gives CDR1 SGDLS, CDR2 YYNGEE. The CDR3 is CASSASPTSTDTQYF. The CDR3 coding sequence is TGTGCCAGCAGCGCTTCCCCCACTAGCACAGATACGCAGTATTTT. The complete variable domain, with remaining parts taken from reference TRBV9 and TRBJ2-3, reads DSGVTQTPKHLITATGQRVTLRCSPRSGDLSVYWYQQSLDQGLQFLIQYYNGEERAKGNILERFSAQQFPDLHSELNLSSLELGDSALYFCASSASPTSTDTQYFGPGTRLTVL.